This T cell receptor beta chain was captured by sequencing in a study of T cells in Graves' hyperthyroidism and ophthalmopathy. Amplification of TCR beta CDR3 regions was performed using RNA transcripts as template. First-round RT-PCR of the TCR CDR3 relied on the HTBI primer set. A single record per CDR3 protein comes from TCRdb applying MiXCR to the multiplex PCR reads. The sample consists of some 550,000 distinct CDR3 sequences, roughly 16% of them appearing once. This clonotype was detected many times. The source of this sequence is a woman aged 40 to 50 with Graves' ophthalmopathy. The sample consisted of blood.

The CDR3, as DNA: TGCGCCAGCAGCTTGGTGCCCTTAGGGGGGTACACTGAAGCTTTCTTT. Translation: CASSLVPLGGYTEAFF. The rearrangement links TRBV5-1 to TRBJ1-1, with D tentatively TRBD1 (6 bases). Germline-derived CDR1 and CDR2 are SGHRS and YFSETQ. The CDR3 extends over 16 amino acids. Trimming cost V 0 bases and J 3 bases, with 15 bases left between them.